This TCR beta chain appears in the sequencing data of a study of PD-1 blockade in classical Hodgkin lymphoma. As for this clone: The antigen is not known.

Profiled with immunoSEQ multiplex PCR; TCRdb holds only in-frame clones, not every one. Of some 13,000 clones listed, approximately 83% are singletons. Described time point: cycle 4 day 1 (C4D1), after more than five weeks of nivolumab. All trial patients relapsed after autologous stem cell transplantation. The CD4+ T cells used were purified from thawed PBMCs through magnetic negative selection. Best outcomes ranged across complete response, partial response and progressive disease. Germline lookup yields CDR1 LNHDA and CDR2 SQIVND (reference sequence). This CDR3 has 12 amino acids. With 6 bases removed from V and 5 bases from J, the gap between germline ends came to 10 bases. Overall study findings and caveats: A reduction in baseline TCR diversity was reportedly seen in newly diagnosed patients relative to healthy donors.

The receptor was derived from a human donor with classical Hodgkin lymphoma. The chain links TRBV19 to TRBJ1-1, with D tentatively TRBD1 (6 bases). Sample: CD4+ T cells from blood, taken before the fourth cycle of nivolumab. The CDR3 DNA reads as TGTGCCAGTAGCTCAACAGGGACTGAAGCTTTCTTT. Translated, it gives CASSSTGTEAFF. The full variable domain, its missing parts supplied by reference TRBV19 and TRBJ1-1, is DGGITQSPKYLFRKEGQNVTLSCEQNLNHDAMYWYRQDPGQGLRLIYYSQIVNDFQKGDIAEGYSVSREKKESFPLTVTSAQKNPTAFYLCASSSTGTEAFFGQGTRLTVV.